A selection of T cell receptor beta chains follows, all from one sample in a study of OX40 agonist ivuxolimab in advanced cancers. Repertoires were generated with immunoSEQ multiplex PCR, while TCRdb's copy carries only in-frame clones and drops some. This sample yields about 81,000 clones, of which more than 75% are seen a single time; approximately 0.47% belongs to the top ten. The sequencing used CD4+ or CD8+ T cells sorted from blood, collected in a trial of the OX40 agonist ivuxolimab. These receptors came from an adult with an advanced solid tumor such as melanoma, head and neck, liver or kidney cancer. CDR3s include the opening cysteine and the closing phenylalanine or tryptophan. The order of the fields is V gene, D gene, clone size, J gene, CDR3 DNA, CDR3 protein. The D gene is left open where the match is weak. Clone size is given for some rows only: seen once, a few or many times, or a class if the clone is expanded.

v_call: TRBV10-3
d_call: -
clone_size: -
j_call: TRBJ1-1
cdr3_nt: TGTGCCATCAGTGAGCTTTCCCGGGGAGAAGCTTTCTTT
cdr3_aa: CAISELSRGEAFF

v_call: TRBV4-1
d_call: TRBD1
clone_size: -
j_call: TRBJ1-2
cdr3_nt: TGCGCCAGCAGATCCTCCAGGGGGCCCTGGGATGGCTACACCTTC
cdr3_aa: CASRSSRGPWDGYTF

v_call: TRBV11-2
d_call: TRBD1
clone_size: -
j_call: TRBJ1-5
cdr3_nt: TGTGCCAGCAGCTCACAGGGGGCCCCGAATCAGCCCCAGCATTTT
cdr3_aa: CASSSQGAPNQPQHF

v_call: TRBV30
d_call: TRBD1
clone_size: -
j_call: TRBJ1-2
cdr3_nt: TGTGCCTGGAGTACGACATTACCGGGACAGGGCTATGGCTACACCTTC
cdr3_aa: CAWSTTLPGQGYGYTF

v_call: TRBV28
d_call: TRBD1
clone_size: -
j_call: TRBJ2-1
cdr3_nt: TGTGCCAGCAGTTGGGGACAGTACAATGAGCAGTTCTTC
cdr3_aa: CASSWGQYNEQFF

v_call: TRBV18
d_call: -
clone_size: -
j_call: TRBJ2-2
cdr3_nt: TGTGCCAGCTCATACAGGGCCGTGAACACCGGGGAGCTGTTTTTT
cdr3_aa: CASSYRAVNTGELFF

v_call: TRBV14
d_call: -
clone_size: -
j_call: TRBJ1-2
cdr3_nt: TGTGCCAGCAGCCCCTCCGGGACCGGTGGCTATGGCTACACCTTC
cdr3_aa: CASSPSGTGGYGYTF

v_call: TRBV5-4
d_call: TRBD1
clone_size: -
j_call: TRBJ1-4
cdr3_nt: TGTGCCAGCAGCTTGAGCCCAGGGGGCAGTGAAAAACTGTTTTTT
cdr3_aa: CASSLSPGGSEKLFF

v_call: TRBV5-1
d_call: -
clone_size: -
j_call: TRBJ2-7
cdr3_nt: TGCGCCAGCAGCTCAATAGGGGTGCACGAGCAGTACTTC
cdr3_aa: CASSSIGVHEQYF

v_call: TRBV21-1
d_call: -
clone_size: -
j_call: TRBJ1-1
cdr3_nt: TGTGCCAGCAGCAAAGTGAGGGGGGGCACTGAAGCTTTCTTT
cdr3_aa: CASSKVRGGTEAFF

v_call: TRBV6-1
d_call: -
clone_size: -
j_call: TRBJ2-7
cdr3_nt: TGTGCCACCGACCCCTACGAGCAGTACTTC
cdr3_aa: CATDPYEQYF

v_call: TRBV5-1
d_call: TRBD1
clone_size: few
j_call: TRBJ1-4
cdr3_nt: TGCGCCAGCAGCTCGTACGGACAGGGGAGGGGAAAACTGTTTTTT
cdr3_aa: CASSSYGQGRGKLFF

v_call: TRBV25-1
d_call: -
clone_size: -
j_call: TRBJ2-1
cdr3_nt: TGTGCCAGCAGTGACCCGAGCTCCTACAATGAGCAGTTCTTC
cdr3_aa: CASSDPSSYNEQFF

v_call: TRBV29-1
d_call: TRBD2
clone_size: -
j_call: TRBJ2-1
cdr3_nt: TGCAGCGTTGTAGCGGGGGGTTACAATGAGCAGTTCTTC
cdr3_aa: CSVVAGGYNEQFF

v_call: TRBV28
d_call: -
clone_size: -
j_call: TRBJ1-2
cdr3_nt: TGTGCCAGCAGTGATCCGCCGGCGGGGACGAGGGGCTACACCTTC
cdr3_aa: CASSDPPAGTRGYTF

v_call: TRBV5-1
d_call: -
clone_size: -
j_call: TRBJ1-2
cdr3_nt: TGCGCCAGCAGCCCCGCGGGGGATACCAGCTACACCTTC
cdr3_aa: CASSPAGDTSYTF

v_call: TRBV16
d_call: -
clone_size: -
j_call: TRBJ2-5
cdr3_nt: TGTGCCAGCAGCCAAAGCCGAGAGACCCAGTACTTC
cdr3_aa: CASSQSRETQYF

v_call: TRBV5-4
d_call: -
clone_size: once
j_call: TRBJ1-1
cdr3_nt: TGTGCCAGCAGCTTGAGGTCCTTCGGAGGACTTGAAGCTTTCTTT
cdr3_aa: CASSLRSFGGLEAFF

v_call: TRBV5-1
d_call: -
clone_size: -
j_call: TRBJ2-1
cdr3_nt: TGCGCCAGCAGTGGGATCACCCTTACAGTGGGGCATTCCTACAATGAGCAGTTCTTC
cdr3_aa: CASSGITLTVGHSYNEQFF

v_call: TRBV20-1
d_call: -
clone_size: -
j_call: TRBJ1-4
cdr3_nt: TGCAGTGCTAGATTAGGAGAGAAACTGTTTTTT
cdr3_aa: CSARLGEKLFF

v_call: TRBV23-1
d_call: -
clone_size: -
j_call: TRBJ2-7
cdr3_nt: TGCGCCACCCCGGGGCAGCTGCAGTACTTC
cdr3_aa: CATPGQLQYF

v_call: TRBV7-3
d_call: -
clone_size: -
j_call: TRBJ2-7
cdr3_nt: TGTGCCAGCAGCTTAAGAAGCCCCTACGAGCAGTACTTC
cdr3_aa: CASSLRSPYEQYF

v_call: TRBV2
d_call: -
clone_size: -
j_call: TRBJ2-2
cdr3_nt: TGTGCCAGCAGCCTCTGGGGCGGGGAGCTGTTTTTT
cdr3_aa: CASSLWGGELFF

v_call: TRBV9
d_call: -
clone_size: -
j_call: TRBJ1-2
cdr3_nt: TGTGCCAGCAGGGGGGCCCGGGGATACTATGGCTACACCTTC
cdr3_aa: CASRGARGYYGYTF

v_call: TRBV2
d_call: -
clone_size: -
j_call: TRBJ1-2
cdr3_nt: TGTGCCAGCAGTGAAGAAGGGGGGCCTTGGAGGGGCTACACCTTC
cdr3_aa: CASSEEGGPWRGYTF

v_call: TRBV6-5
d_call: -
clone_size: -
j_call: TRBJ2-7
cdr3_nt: TGTGCCAGCAGTAACGCGCCGGGACGGCCCGGGGAGCAGTACTTC
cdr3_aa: CASSNAPGRPGEQYF

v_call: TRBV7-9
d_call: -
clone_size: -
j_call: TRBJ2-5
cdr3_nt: TGTGCCAGCAGCTCGTGGGCTGGAGAGACCCAGTACTTC
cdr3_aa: CASSSWAGETQYF

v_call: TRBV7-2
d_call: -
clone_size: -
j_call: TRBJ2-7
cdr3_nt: TGTGCCAGCAGCCACCCCGGTGAGGGCGAGCAGTACTTC
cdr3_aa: CASSHPGEGEQYF

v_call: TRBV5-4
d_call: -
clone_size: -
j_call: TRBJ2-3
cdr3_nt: TGTGCCAGCAGTATCAGGGGCGCAGATACGCAGTATTTT
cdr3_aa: CASSIRGADTQYF

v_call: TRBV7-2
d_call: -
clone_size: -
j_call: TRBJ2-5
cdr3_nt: TGTGCCAGCAGCCCCCTTTCGACGGGCCAAGAGACCCAGTACTTC
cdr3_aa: CASSPLSTGQETQYF

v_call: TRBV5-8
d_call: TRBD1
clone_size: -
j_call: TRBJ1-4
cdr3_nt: TGTGCCAGCAGCTTGGGTCGGCAGGGGGGAGGAGAAAAACTGTTTTTT
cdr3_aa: CASSLGRQGGGEKLFF

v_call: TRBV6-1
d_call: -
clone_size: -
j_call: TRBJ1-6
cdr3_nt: TGTGCCAGCAGTGAAGATCGGTATTCACCCCTCCACTTT
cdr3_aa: CASSEDRYSPLHF

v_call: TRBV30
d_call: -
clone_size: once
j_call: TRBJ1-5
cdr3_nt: TGTGCCTGGAGTCGGCTGTATAGCAATCAGCCCCAGCATTTT
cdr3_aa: CAWSRLYSNQPQHF

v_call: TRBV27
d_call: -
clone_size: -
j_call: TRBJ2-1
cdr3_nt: TGTGCCAGCAGTTTGGACGGAGAATATAGTGAGCAGTTCTTC
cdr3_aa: CASSLDGEYSEQFF

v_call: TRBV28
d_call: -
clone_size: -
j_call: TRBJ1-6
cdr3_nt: TGTGCCAGCAGCCCCGCGGACACTGCCTATAATTCACCCCTCCACTTT
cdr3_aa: CASSPADTAYNSPLHF

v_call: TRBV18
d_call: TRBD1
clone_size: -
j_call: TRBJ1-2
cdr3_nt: TGTGCCAGCTCACCAGCCCAGGGGGCGGACTATGGCTACACCTTC
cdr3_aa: CASSPAQGADYGYTF

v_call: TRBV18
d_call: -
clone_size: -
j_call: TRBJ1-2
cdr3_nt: TGTGCCAGCTCTGCCCGGACAGAACCCACCGACTCGGATCGCACCTTC
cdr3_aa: CASSARTEPTDSDRTF

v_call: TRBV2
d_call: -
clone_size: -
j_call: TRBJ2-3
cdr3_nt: TGTGCCAGCAATGACAGAGCCTCTCACAGCACAGATACGCAGTATTTT
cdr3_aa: CASNDRASHSTDTQYF

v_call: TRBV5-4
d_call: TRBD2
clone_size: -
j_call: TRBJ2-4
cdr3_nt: TGTGCCAGCACCCCTGGCGGGGGGGGGCCCCAAAACATTCAGTACTTC
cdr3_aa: CASTPGGGGPQNIQYF

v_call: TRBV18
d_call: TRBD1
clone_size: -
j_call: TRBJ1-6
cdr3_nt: TGTGCCAGCTCACCGGAGGGGGCGGGTAATTCACCCCTCCACTTT
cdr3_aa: CASSPEGAGNSPLHF

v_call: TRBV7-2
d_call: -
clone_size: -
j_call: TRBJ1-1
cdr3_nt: TGTGCCAGCAGCCCCGACCGAGGTGGCACTGAAGCTTTCTTT
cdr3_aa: CASSPDRGGTEAFF

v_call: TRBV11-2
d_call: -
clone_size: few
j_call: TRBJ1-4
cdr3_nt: TGTGCCAGCAGCTTAGTAGATGAAAAACTGTTTTTT
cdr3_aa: CASSLVDEKLFF

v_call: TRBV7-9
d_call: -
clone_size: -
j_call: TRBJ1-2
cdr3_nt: TGTGCCAGCAGCTTATTTGCGGATAACTATGGCTACACCTTC
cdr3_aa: CASSLFADNYGYTF

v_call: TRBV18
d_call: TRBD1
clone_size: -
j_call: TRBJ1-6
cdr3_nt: TGTGCCAGCTCAGAGATTACAGGGGAACCCCTCCACTTT
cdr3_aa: CASSEITGEPLHF

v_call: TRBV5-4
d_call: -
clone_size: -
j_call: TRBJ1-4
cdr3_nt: TGTGCCAGCAGCCCCGTCGGAGTCGATGAAAAACTGTTTTTT
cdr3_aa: CASSPVGVDEKLFF

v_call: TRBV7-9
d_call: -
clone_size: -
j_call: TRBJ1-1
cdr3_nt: TGTGCCAGCCTTAAAAACATGAACACTGAAGCTTTCTTT
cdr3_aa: CASLKNMNTEAFF

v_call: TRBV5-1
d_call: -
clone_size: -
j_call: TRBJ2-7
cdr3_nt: TGCGCCAGCAGCTTCGGCAGGGGAGAGTACGAGCAGTACTTC
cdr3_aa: CASSFGRGEYEQYF

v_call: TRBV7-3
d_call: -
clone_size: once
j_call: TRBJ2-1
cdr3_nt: TGTGCCAGCAGGGGTTTAGGCGGCAATGAGCAGTTCTTC
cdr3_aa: CASRGLGGNEQFF

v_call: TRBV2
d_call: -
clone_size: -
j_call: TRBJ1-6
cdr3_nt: TGTGCCAGCATAAGTGGGGAGGGGAATTCACCCCTCCACTTT
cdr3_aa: CASISGEGNSPLHF

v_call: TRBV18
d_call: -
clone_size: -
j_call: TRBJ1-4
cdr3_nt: TGTGCCAGCTCACCACCGTCAGGGGACGGGGAAAAACTGTTTTTT
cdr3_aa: CASSPPSGDGEKLFF

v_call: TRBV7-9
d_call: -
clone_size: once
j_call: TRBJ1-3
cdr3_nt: TGTGCCAGCAGCCACGAGGGCACCATATATTTT
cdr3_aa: CASSHEGTIYF